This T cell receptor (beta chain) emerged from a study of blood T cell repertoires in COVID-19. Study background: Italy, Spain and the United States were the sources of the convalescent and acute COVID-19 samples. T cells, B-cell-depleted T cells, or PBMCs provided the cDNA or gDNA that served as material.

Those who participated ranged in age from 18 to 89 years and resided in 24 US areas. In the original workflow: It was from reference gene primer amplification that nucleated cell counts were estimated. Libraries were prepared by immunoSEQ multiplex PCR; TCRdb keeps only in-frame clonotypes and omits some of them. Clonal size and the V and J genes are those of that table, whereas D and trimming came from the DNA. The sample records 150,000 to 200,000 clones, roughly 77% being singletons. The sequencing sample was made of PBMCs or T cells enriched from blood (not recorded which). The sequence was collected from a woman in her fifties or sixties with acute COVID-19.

The CDR3 region is CAWSVYGSGGETQYF. Written as DNA, the CDR3 is TGTGCCTGGAGTGTATATGGGAGCGGGGGCGAGACCCAGTACTTC. The J gene is TRBJ2-5, the V gene TRBV30; 8 nucleotides match TRBD2. Germline CDR1 and CDR2: GTSNPN and SVGIG (reference sequence). V trimming: 0 bases; J trimming: 5 bases; junction bases outside the gene matches: 8. The CDR3 length is 15 residues.